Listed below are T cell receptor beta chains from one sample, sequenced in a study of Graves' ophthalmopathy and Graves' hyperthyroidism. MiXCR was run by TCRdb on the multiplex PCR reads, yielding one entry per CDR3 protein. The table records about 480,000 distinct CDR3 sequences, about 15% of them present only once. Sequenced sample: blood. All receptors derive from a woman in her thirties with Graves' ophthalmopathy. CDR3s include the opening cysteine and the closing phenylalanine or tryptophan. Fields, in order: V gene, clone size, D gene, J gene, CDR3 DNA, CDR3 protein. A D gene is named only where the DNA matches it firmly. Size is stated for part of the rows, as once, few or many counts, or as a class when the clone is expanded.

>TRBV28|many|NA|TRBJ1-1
TGTGCCAGCAGCCCAACCACTCTGAAGCTGACGATGAACACTGAAGCTTTCTTT
CASSPTTLKLTMNTEAFF
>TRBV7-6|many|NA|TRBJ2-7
TGTGCCAGCAGCTTAGCGATCTCTTTAGGGGGAGAGACAGGCGAGCAGTACTTC
CASSLAISLGGETGEQYF
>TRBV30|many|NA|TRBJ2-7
TGTGCCTGGAGTGTTGGAGGCCCGGTCTACGAGCAGTACTTC
CAWSVGGPVYEQYF
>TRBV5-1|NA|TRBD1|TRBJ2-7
TGCGCCAGCAGCTTAACGGACAGGGGGGACTACGAGCAGTACTTC
CASSLTDRGDYEQYF
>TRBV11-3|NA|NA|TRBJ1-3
TGTGCCAGCAGCAAACAGGGAATCTCTGGAAACACTATATATTTT
CASSKQGISGNTIYF
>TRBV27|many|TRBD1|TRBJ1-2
TGTGCCAGCAGTCCAGGGGGGACGGGCTACACCTTC
CASSPGGTGYTF
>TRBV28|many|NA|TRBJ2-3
TGTGCCAGCAGTTTGCGTGGATTCACAGATACGCAGTATTTT
CASSLRGFTDTQYF
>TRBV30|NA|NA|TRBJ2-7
TGTGCCTGGAGTTCCACGCTCGGGAACGAGCAGTACTTC
CAWSSTLGNEQYF
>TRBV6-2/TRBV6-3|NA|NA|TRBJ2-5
TGTGCCAGCAGACCACAAACACAAGAGACCCAGTACTTC
CASRPQTQETQYF
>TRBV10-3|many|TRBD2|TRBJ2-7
TGTGCCATCAGTGAAACTCATCCGGGACTAGCAACGCGGGAGCAGTACTTC
CAISETHPGLATREQYF
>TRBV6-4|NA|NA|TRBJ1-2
TGTGCCAGCGGACTCGGACCGCCTCGGGGCTACACCTTC
CASGLGPPRGYTF
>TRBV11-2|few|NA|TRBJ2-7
TGTGCCAGCAGCTTAACGGACTATTCTTCCTACGAGCAGTACTTC
CASSLTDYSSYEQYF
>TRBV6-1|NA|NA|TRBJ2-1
TGTGCCAGCAGTGAAATTCCCGGGGGTTACAATGAGCAGTTCTTC
CASSEIPGGYNEQFF
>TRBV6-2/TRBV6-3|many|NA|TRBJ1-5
TGTGCCAGCAGTTACTTCCAGGGGCTAAGTCAGCCCCAGCATTTT
CASSYFQGLSQPQHF
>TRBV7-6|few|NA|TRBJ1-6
TGTGCCAGCAGCTTAGATTACCCAGGGGAAGGCTCCTATAATTCACCCCTCCACTTT
CASSLDYPGEGSYNSPLHF
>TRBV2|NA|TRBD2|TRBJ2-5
TGTGCCAGCCGCCAGACTAGCGGGGGCTTGCAAGAGACCCAGTACTTC
CASRQTSGGLQETQYF
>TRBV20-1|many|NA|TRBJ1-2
TGCAGTGCTAGTCGGACACCTGGAGGCTATGGCTACACCTTC
CSASRTPGGYGYTF
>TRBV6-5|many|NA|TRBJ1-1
TGTGCCACCCAAATGGAACGGGGTTTCACTGAAGCTTTCTTT
CATQMERGFTEAFF
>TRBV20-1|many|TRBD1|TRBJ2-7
TGCAGTGCTCCCGACAGGGGCCAGACCTACGAGCAGTACTTC
CSAPDRGQTYEQYF
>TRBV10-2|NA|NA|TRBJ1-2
TGCGCCAGCACCTCACCTCGGGACCCCTACGGAACCTATGGCTACACCTTC
CASTSPRDPYGTYGYTF